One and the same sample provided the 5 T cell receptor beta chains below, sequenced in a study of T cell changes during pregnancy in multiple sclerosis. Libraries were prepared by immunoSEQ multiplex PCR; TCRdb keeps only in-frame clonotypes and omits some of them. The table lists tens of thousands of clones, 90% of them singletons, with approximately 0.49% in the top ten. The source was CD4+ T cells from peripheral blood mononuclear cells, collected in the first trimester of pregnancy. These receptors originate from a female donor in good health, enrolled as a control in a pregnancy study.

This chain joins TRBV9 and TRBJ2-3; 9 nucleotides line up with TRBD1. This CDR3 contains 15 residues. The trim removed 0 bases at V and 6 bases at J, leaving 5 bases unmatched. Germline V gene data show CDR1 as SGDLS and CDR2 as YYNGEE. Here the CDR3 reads CASSVGQGGPDTQYF. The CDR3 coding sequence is TGTGCCAGCAGCGTAGGACAGGGGGGGCCCGATACGCAGTATTTT.

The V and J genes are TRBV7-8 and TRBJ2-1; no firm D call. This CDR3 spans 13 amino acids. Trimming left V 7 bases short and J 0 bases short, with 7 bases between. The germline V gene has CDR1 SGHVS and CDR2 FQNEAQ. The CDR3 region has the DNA TGTGCCAGCACCTCTCGCTCCTACAATGAGCAGTTCTTC. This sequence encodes CASTSRSYNEQFF.

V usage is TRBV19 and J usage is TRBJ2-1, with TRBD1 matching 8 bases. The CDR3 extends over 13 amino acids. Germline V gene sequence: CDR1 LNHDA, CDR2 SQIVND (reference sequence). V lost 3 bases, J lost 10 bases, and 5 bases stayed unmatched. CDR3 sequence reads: CASSITGDREQFF. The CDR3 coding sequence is TGTGCCAGTAGTATTACAGGGGACAGGGAGCAGTTCTTC.

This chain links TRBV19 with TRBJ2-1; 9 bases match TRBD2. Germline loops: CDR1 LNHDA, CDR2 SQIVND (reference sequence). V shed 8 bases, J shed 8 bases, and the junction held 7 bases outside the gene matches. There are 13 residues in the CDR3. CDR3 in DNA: TGTGCCAGTTCGCGCGGGGGGGGCGATGAGCAGTTCTTC. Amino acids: CASSRGGGDEQFF.

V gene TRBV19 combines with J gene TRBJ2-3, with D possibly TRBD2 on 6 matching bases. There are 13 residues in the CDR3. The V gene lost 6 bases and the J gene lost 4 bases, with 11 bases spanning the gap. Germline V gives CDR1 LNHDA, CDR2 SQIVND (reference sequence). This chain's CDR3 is CASRTSGSDTQYF. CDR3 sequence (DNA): TGTGCCAGTAGGACGAGCGGGTCAGATACGCAGTATTTT.